This TCR beta chain came from a study of CD8 T cells in ankylosing spondylitis. Study-level points and caveats: A motif in TCR beta, a set of under ten highly homologous variants, appeared characteristic of ankylosing spondylitis blood.

This clonotype was counted at least ten times. Its antigen remains unidentified. Quantitative barcoded 5'-RACE was used to prepare TCR beta libraries. TCRdb reprocessed the 5' RACE reads with MiXCR, giving one entry per CDR3 protein. The data show about 270,000 distinct CDR3 sequences, with under 35% seen just once and approximately 4% held by the top ten. This sequence originates from a male donor with ankylosing spondylitis or in good health (not recorded which). Sequenced sample: blood, either unsorted or a sorted T cell fraction (not recorded which).

CDR3 nucleotide sequence: TGTGCCGGCCAGAGAGGGACCGGGGAGCTGTTTTTT. Its translation: CAGQRGTGELFF. This sequence joins TRBV12-3 or TRBV12-4 and TRBJ2-2, with TRBD2 as a possible D gene (5 bases). The germline V and J ends were trimmed by 11 bases and 5 bases, with 12 bases remaining between them. This CDR3 has 12 residues.